This T cell receptor beta chain was sequenced in a study of response to subunit inactivated influenza vaccine. Study-wide findings and caveats: Few new T cells, the authors suggested, are recruited by each seasonal influenza vaccination.

TCRdb called the RT-PCR reads again in MiXCR, with one record for every CDR3 protein. The sample holds roughly 780,000 distinct CDR3 sequences; about a fifth are singletons and the top ten take 11%. In regard to this clonotype: The antigen is not known.

The CDR3 runs to 14 residues. From germline, CDR1 is MNHEY and CDR2 SMNVEV (reference sequence). The germline V and J ends were trimmed by 6 bases and 7 bases, with 16 bases remaining between them. The TCR originated in a man aged 45-65 years who received an inactivated influenza vaccine. The rearrangement joins TRBV27 to TRBJ1-5; D is uncertain. The sequences come from PBMCs from blood, collected 5 to 6 days after vaccination. The CDR3 nucleotides read TGTGCCAGCAGCCAATATACTATTGAACAGCCCCAGCATTTT. Protein sequence: CASSQYTIEQPQHF.